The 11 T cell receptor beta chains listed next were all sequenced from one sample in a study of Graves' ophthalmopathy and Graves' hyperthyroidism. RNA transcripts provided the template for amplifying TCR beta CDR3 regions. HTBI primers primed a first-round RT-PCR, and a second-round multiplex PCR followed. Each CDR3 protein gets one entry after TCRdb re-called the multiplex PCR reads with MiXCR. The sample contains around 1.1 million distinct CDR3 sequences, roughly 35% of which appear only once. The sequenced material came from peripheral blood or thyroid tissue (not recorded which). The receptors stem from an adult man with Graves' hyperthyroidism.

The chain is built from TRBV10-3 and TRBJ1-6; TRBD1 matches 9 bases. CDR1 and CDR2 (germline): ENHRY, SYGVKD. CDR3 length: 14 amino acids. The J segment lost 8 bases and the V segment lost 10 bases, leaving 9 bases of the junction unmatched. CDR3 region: CATSLGQGYSPLHF. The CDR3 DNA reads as TGTGCCACCAGCCTGGGACAGGGATATTCACCCCTCCACTTT.

CDR3 protein: CATSSARRGTGFNQPQHF. CDR3 DNA: TGTGCCACCAGCAGTGCTAGACGCGGGACAGGGTTCAATCAGCCCCAGCATTTT. V usage is TRBV15 and J usage is TRBJ1-5; 9 positions agree with TRBD1. CDR1 and CDR2 from the germline V gene are LNHNV and YYDKDF (reference sequence). This CDR3 has 18 residues. V shed 3 bases, J shed 3 bases, and the junction held 12 bases outside the gene matches. The variable domain in full, with the rest retrieved from reference TRBV15 and TRBJ1-5, is DAMVIQNPRYQVTQFGKPVTLSCSQTLNHNVMYWYQQKSSQAPKLLFHYYDKDFNNEADTPDNFQSRRPNTSFCFLDIRSPGLGDTAMYLCATSSARRGTGFNQPQHFGDGTRLSIL.

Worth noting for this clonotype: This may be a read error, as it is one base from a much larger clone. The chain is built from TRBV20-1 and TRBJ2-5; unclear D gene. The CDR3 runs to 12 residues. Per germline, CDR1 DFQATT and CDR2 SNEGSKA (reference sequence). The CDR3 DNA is TGCAGTGCTAGAGTGCCTAGAGAGGCCCAGTACTTC. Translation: CSARVPREAQYF.

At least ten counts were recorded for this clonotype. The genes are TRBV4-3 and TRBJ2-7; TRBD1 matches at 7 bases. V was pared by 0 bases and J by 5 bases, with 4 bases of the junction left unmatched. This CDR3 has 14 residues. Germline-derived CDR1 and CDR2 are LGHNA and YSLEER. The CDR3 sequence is CASSQETGRHEQYF. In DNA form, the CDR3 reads TGCGCCAGCAGCCAAGAGACAGGGCGCCACGAGCAGTACTTC.

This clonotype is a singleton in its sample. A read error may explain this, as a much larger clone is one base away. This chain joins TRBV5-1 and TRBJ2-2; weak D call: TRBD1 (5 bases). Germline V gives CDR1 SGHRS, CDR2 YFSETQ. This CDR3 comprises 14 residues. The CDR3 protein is CASSWSKDTGELFF. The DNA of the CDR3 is TGCGCCAGCAGCTGGTCCAAGGACACAGGGGAGCTGTTTTTT. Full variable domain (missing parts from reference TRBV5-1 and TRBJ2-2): KAGVTQTPRYLIKTRGQQVTLSCSPISGHRSVSWYQQTPGQGLQFLFEYFSETQRNKGNFPGRFSGRQFSNSRSEMNVSTLELGDSALYLCASSWSKDTGELFFGEGSRLTVL.

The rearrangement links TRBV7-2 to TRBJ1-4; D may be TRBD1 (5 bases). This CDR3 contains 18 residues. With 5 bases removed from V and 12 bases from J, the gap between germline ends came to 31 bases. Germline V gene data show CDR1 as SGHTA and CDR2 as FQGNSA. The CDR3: CASSQAGLNRRWGWELFF. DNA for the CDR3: TGTGCCAGCAGCCAAGCCGGGCTTAACAGGCGTTGGGGCTGGGAACTGTTTTTT.

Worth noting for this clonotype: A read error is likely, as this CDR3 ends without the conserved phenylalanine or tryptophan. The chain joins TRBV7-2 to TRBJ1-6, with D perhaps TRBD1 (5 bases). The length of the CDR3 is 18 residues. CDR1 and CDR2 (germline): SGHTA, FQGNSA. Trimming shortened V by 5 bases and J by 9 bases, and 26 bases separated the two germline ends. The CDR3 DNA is TGTGCCAGCAGCCCCAACCCCGGGACGGGACCCGACAGTTCACCCCTCCACCTT. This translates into CASSPNPGTGPDSSPLHL.

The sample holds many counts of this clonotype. Written as DNA, the CDR3 is TGTGCCAGCGAACAGGGTGTCACTGAAGCTTTCTTT. This encodes CASEQGVTEAFF. The chain couples TRBV19 to TRBJ1-1; a possible D gene is TRBD1 (6 bases). The length of the CDR3 is 12 residues. With 9 bases removed from V and 4 bases from J, the gap between germline ends came to 12 bases. Germline lookup yields CDR1 LNHDA and CDR2 SQIVND (reference sequence).

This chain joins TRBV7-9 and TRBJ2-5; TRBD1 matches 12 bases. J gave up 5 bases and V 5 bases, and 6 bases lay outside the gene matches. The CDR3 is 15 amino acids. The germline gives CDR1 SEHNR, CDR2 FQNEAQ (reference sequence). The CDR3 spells CASSPGTGGEETQYF. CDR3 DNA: TGTGCCAGCAGCCCTGGGACAGGGGGCGAGGAGACCCAGTACTTC.

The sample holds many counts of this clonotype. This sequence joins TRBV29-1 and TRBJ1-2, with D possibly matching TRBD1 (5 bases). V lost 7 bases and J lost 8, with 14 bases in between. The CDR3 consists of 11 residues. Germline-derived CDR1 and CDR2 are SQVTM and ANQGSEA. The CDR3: CSALRDGGYTF. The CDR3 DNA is TGCAGCGCTCTCCGGGACGGAGGCTACACCTTC. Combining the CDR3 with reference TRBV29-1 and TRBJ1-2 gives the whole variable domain SAVISQKPSRDICQRGTSLTIQCQVDSQVTMMFWYRQQPGQSLTLIATANQGSEATYESGFVIDKFPISRPNLTFSTLTVSNMSPEDSSIYLCSALRDGGYTFGSGTRLTVV.

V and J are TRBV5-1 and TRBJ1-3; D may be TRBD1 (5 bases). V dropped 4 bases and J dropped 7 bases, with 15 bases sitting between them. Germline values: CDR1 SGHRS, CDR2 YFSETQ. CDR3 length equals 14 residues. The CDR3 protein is CASSGRGRTNTIYF. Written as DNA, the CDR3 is TGCGCCAGCAGCGGGCGGGGACGGACTAACACCATATATTTT.